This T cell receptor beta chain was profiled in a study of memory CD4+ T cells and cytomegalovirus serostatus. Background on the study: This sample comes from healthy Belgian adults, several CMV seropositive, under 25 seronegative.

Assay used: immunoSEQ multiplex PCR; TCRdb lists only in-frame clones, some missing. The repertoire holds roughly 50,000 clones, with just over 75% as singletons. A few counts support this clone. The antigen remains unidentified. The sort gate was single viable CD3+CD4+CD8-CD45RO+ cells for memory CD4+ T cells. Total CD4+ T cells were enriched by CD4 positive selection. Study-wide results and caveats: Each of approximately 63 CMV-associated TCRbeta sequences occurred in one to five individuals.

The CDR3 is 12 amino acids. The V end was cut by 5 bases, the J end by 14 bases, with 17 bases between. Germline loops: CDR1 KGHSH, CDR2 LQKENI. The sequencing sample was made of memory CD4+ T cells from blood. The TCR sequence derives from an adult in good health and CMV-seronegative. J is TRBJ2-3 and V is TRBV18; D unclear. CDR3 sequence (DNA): TGTGCCAGCTCATCAACACCGGGCCCGGGGTATTTT. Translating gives CASSSTPGPGYF.